Shown below are 31 T cell receptor beta chains from a single sample sequenced in a study of cytomegalovirus exposure and HLA in healthy donors. Primers: 60 Vbeta forward and 13 Jbeta reverse. The assay was immunoSEQ multiplex PCR, and TCRdb's table has in-frame clones only and misses some. The sample contains approximately 190,000 clones, 75% to 90% of which appear only once. Sequencing was carried out using PBMCs. The receptors here all came from a boy aged 2 to 10 in good health and CMV-seronegative.

This clone was found once. The chain links TRBV19 to TRBJ2-1, with 10 nucleotides matching TRBD2. The CDR3 is 17 residues long. J lost 4 bases, V lost 4 bases, and 10 bases had no gene match. Germline CDR1 and CDR2: LNHDA and SQIVND (reference sequence). Here the CDR3 DNA reads TGTGCCAGTAGTACCCGGACTAGCGGTGGCCGATACAATGAGCAGTTCTTC. Its translation: CASSTRTSGGRYNEQFF.

J is TRBJ2-5 and V is TRBV5-4, with 12 bases that match TRBD2. The assigned J gene may be wrong: the sequence end matches TRBJ2-7 better. This CDR3 is 15 amino acids long. Germline lookup yields CDR1 SGHNT and CDR2 YYREEE (reference sequence). The CDR3 coding sequence is TGTGCCAGCAGCTTGAAGACTAGCGGGAGCTACGAGCAGTACTTC. This gives the protein CASSLKTSGSYEQYF.

The J gene is TRBJ2-6, the V gene TRBV12-1; the table's D call of TRBD2 was not tested on the DNA. TRBV12-1 is marked as a pseudogene. CDR3 length: 18 residues. The CDR3: CASSLRGGLYSGANVLTF. In DNA, the CDR3 is TGTGCCAGCAGCTTAAGGGGGGGACTGTACTCTGGGGCCAACGTCCTGACTTTC.

The chain is built from TRBV14 and TRBJ2-7; no reliable D call. The length of the CDR3 is 17 residues. Germline V gene sequence: CDR1 SGHDN, CDR2 FVKESK. The ends were cut back, 0 bases at V and 3 bases at J, with 18 bases in the middle. The DNA for the CDR3 is TGTGCCAGCAGCCAAGAAATTGCAGACCGAAGAGGCTACGAGCAGTACTTC. This gives the protein CASSQEIADRRGYEQYF.

This clone has a single count. The chain is built from TRBV2 and TRBJ1-1; TRBD1 is a possible D gene (5 bases). Germline lookup yields CDR1 SNHLY and CDR2 FYNNEI. There are 19 residues in the CDR3. V lost 8 bases, J lost 3 bases, and 31 bases lay in between. The CDR3 DNA reads as TGTGCCAGCCCAACTCGGCGGAGGGGCAAGATTGTCAGGGACACTGAAGCTTTCTTT. This translates into CASPTRRRGKIVRDTEAFF.

V usage is TRBV27 and J usage is TRBJ2-2; the D gene is possibly TRBD1 (7 bases). V gave up 11 bases and J gave up 3 bases, with 16 bases separating them. The CDR3 runs to 14 residues. Germline CDR1 reads MNHEY; CDR2 reads SMNVEV (reference sequence). The CDR3 coding sequence is TGTGCCTCCTACAGGGGAGGATACACCGGGGAGCTGTTTTTT. Translating it yields CASYRGGYTGELFF.

The CDR3 sequence is CASSIGQKALNPYGYTF. The CDR3 DNA is TGTGCCAGTAGTATCGGACAGAAAGCGTTAAACCCCTATGGCTACACCTTC. V gene TRBV19 combines with J gene TRBJ1-2, with a tentative D call TRBD1 (6 bases). CDR3 length equals 17 residues. Looked up from germline, CDR1 is LNHDA and CDR2 is SQIVND (reference sequence). Deletions cut 3 bases from V and 4 bases from J, with 21 bases between.

In DNA form, the CDR3 reads TGTGCCAGCCGTCGGACAGTCGTGAACTATGGCTACACCTTC. Its protein product is CASRRTVVNYGYTF. The chain uses TRBV19 and TRBJ1-2; D perhaps matches TRBD1 (6 bases). The V end was cut by 9 bases, the J end by 2 bases, with 16 bases between. Looked up from germline, CDR1 is LNHDA and CDR2 is SQIVND (reference sequence). The CDR3 covers 14 residues. Combining the CDR3 with reference TRBV19 and TRBJ1-2 gives the whole variable domain DGGITQSPKYLFRKEGQNVTLSCEQNLNHDAMYWYRQDPGQGLRLIYYSQIVNDFQKGDIAEGYSVSREKKESFPLTVTSAQKNPTAFYLCASRRTVVNYGYTFGSGTRLTVV.

V gene TRBV28 combines with J gene TRBJ1-5; 9 nucleotides agree with TRBD1. The V gene's germline CDR1 is MDHEN and CDR2 SYDVKM. CDR3 length equals 14 residues. V lost 6 bases and J lost 4; bases outside the gene matches: 4. DNA of the CDR3: TGTGCCAGCAGCTTTGGACAGGGGAATCAGCCCCAGCATTTT. Its translation: CASSFGQGNQPQHF.

The chain is built from TRBV5-4 and TRBJ1-2; 10 nucleotides line up with TRBD1. Germline CDR1 reads SGHNT; CDR2 reads YYREEE (reference sequence). The CDR3 runs 15 residues. Trimming at V came to 4 bases and at J to 6 bases, leaving 9 bases not matched to a gene. Here the CDR3 reads CASSGRGQGLHGYTF. CDR3 bases: TGTGCCAGCAGCGGAAGGGGACAGGGGCTACATGGCTACACCTTC.

This chain connects TRBV21-1 to TRBJ2-5; the DNA was not used to check the table's D call, TRBD1. TRBV21-1 is reported as a pseudogene. This CDR3 has 16 amino acids. For the CDR3, the DNA is TGTGCCAGCACCTCTTGGCCGGGACAGGGTTGGGAGACCCAGTACTTC. Translation gives CASTSWPGQGWETQYF.

The chain joins TRBV2 to TRBJ2-2; D gene uncertain. Germline V CDR1 and CDR2: SNHLY, FYNNEI. With 7 bases removed from V and 3 bases from J, the gap between germline ends came to 12 bases. CDR3 length equals 14 residues. The chain's CDR3 is CASTPLRDTGELFF. Written as DNA, the CDR3 is TGTGCCAGCACCCCTCTCCGGGACACCGGGGAGCTGTTTTTT. Full variable domain (missing parts from reference TRBV2 and TRBJ2-2): EPEVTQTPSHQVTQMGQEVILRCVPISNHLYFYWYRQILGQKVEFLVSFYNNEISEKSEIFDDQFSVERPDGSNFTLKIRSTKLEDSAMYFCASTPLRDTGELFFGEGSRLTVL.

This chain uses TRBV15 with TRBJ1-5; TRBD1 matches 8 bases. The CDR3 is 15 residues long. Losses at the gene ends were 2 bases for V and 2 bases for J; bases not matched to a gene: 2. In germline, CDR1 is LNHNV, CDR2 YYDKDF (reference sequence). The CDR3 nucleotides read TGTGCCACCAGCAGAAAGGGACAGGGCAATCAGCCCCAGCATTTT. It yields the protein CATSRKGQGNQPQHF.

The rearrangement joins TRBV6-5 to TRBJ1-6; D is unresolved. The CDR3 is made up of 14 amino acids. V was cut by 7 bases and J by 4 bases, with 11 bases left in between. Germline CDR1 reads MNHEY; CDR2 reads SVGAGI. CDR3 loop: CASNLDSYNSPLHF. The CDR3 nucleotides are TGTGCCAGCAATCTCGATAGTTATAATTCACCCCTCCACTTT.

This clone came up once. Its ends do not fully match the called genes, so a read error is possible. The chain recombines TRBV4-2 with TRBJ2-7; D is unresolved. Germline V CDR1 and CDR2: LGHNA, YNFKEQ. CDR3 length: 16 residues. DNA for the CDR3: TGTGCCAGCAGCCAAGTCCGAGAAAACGACTCCTACGGGCAGTACTTC. The encoded protein is CASSQVRENDSYGQYF.

The V and J genes are TRBV4-2 and TRBJ2-3; 9 bases line up with TRBD1. Germline V gives CDR1 LGHNA, CDR2 YNFKEQ. J lost 6 bases, V lost 3 bases, and 7 bases had no gene match. The CDR3 has 15 amino acids. The CDR3 DNA reads as TGTGCCAGCAGCCAGGGGACAGGGATCGCGGATACGCAGTATTTT. It specifies CASSQGTGIADTQYF.

The chain is built from TRBV2 and TRBJ2-5; D might be TRBD2 (6 bases). V lost 5 bases and J 5 bases, leaving 12 bases between the germline ends. This CDR3 is built from 13 residues. The germline CDR1 and CDR2 sequences are SNHLY and FYNNEI. This CDR3 reads CASSQGRGETQYF. CDR3 DNA sequence: TGTGCCAGCAGTCAGGGTCGGGGGGAGACCCAGTACTTC.

This rearrangement joins TRBV27 to TRBJ2-1; D perhaps matches TRBD1 (8 bases). V was clipped by 10 bases and J by 0 bases, with 16 bases between them. Germline V gives CDR1 MNHEY, CDR2 SMNVEV (reference sequence). The CDR3 is 15 residues long. DNA of the CDR3: TGTGCCACAACAGGGGGAGGGAGCTCCTACAATGAGCAGTTCTTC. Amino acids: CATTGGGSSYNEQFF.

This clone was recorded once. The genes are TRBV6-1 and TRBJ2-3; D is possibly TRBD2 (5 bases). CDR1 MNHNS and CDR2 SASEGT come from the germline V gene. The ends were cut back, 4 bases at V and 3 bases at J, with 14 bases in the middle. This CDR3 has 15 amino acids. CDR3 region: CASSAGSGKTDTQYF. The CDR3 region has the DNA TGTGCCAGCAGTGCGGGGAGCGGCAAAACAGATACGCAGTATTTT.

The chain has TRBV19 and TRBJ2-2; 10 bases agree with TRBD2. The trim removed 6 bases at V and 5 bases at J, leaving 12 bases unmatched. The CDR3 covers 17 residues. In germline, CDR1 is LNHDA, CDR2 SQIVND (reference sequence). CDR3 protein: CASRSLAGDTVTGELFF. DNA of the CDR3: TGTGCCAGTAGAAGTCTAGCGGGAGATACGGTGACCGGGGAGCTGTTTTTT.

J is TRBJ1-1 and V is TRBV7-9, with a possible D match to TRBD1 (5 bases). Germline CDR1 SEHNR, CDR2 FQNEAQ (reference sequence). The CDR3 is 13 residues long. V was cut by 1 base and J by 11 bases, with 14 bases left in between. The CDR3 DNA sequence: TGTGCCAGCAGCTTAGGGGGCGTAGAGCCGGCTTTCTTT. It yields the protein CASSLGGVEPAFF.

The genes are TRBV30 and TRBJ2-1; 10 bases map to TRBD1. The germline V gene encodes CDR1 GTSNPN and CDR2 SVGIG (reference sequence). The CDR3 is 14 amino acids. The V and J ends lost 1 base and 7 bases, in that order; junction bases with no gene match: 4. The CDR3 nucleotides read TGTGCCTGGAGTGATGGACAGGGGGTAAATGAGCAGTTCTTC. Translating it yields CAWSDGQGVNEQFF.

The chain has TRBV7-8 and TRBJ1-2, with 10 positions matching TRBD1. Germline values: CDR1 SGHVS, CDR2 FQNEAQ. V shed 5 bases, J shed 2 bases, and the junction held 5 bases outside the gene matches. The CDR3 is made up of 15 amino acids. This CDR3 is CASSLRDRGNYGYTF. CDR3 DNA: TGTGCCAGCAGCCTCCGGGACAGGGGAAACTATGGCTACACCTTC.

This clone has more than one count but fewer than ten. The chain has TRBV5-6 and TRBJ2-6; no clear D gene. Trimming took 2 bases from V and 4 from J, leaving 4 bases between them. CDR1 and CDR2 (germline): SGHDT, YYEEEE. The CDR3 spans 13 residues. The CDR3 loop is CASSFTGANVLTF. CDR3 coding DNA: TGTGCCAGCAGCTTTACAGGGGCCAACGTCCTGACTTTC.

CDR3 bases: TGTGCCACCAGCAGAGGGGGGACTAGCGGACCTTACAATGAGCAGTTCTTC. Translated: CATSRGGTSGPYNEQFF. The chain is built from TRBV15 and TRBJ2-1; TRBD2 matches 11 bases. This CDR3 contains 17 residues. Germline V gene lookup returns CDR1 LNHNV and CDR2 YYDKDF (reference sequence). V lost 1 base, J lost 4 bases, and 6 bases stayed unmatched.

This clone was counted only a few times. The rearrangement joins TRBV29-1 to TRBJ1-1; 11 bases agree with TRBD1. Germline CDR1 is SQVTM and CDR2 is ANQGSEA. Trimming cost V 6 bases and J 4 bases; bases outside gene matches: 7. The CDR3 totals 14 residues. The CDR3 region has the DNA TGCAGCGTCCGGGACAGGGGGGGACTCACTGAAGCTTTCTTT. Translation: CSVRDRGGLTEAFF.

This chain links TRBV4-1 with TRBJ2-7, with D possibly being TRBD2 (5 bases). The V end was cut by 1 base, the J end by 3 bases, with 13 bases between. From germline, CDR1 is MGHRA and CDR2 YSYEKL. The CDR3 is 15 amino acids. DNA of the CDR3: TGCGCCAGCAGCCAAGTCTCCGAGGGCAACTACGAGCAGTACTTC. Its protein product is CASSQVSEGNYEQYF.

This clone was seen a single time. This sequence joins TRBV6-1 and TRBJ2-3; TRBD2 is a possible D gene (5 bases). Germline values: CDR1 MNHNS, CDR2 SASEGT. This CDR3 contains 13 residues. V lost 4 bases to trimming and J lost 4 bases, with 9 bases between them. The CDR3 loop reads CASSAQRADTQYF. CDR3 sequence (DNA): TGTGCCAGCAGTGCCCAGAGGGCAGATACGCAGTATTTT.

The genes are TRBV5-6 and TRBJ1-2, with D possibly TRBD1 on 6 matching bases. Deletions cut 0 bases from V and 6 bases from J, with 9 bases between. This CDR3 has 13 residues. Germline CDR1 is SGHDT and CDR2 is YYEEEE. CDR3 loop: CASSLGQVDGYTF. The CDR3 region has the DNA TGTGCCAGCAGCTTGGGACAGGTCGATGGCTACACCTTC.

This clone was recorded only once. The V call is TRBV7-9, the J call TRBJ2-1; 8 nucleotides align to TRBD1. The junction had 3 bases not matched to a gene; V was cut back by 5 bases and J by 9 bases. CDR1 and CDR2 (germline): SEHNR, FQNEAQ (reference sequence). The CDR3 covers 12 residues. CDR3 loop: CASSPGGSEQFF. In DNA, the CDR3 is TGTGCCAGCAGCCCAGGGGGCAGTGAGCAGTTCTTC.

The chain recombines TRBV5-1 with TRBJ2-1; 13 bases match TRBD2. In germline, CDR1 is SGHRS, CDR2 YFSETQ. The CDR3 loop spans 15 amino acids. Trimming cost V 4 bases and J 3 bases; bases outside gene matches: 1. The CDR3 reads CASSGTSGDYNEQFF. The CDR3, as DNA: TGCGCCAGCAGCGGGACTAGCGGGGACTACAATGAGCAGTTCTTC. The full variable domain, its missing parts supplied by reference TRBV5-1 and TRBJ2-1, is KAGVTQTPRYLIKTRGQQVTLSCSPISGHRSVSWYQQTPGQGLQFLFEYFSETQRNKGNFPGRFSGRQFSNSRSEMNVSTLELGDSALYLCASSGTSGDYNEQFFGPGTRLTVL.